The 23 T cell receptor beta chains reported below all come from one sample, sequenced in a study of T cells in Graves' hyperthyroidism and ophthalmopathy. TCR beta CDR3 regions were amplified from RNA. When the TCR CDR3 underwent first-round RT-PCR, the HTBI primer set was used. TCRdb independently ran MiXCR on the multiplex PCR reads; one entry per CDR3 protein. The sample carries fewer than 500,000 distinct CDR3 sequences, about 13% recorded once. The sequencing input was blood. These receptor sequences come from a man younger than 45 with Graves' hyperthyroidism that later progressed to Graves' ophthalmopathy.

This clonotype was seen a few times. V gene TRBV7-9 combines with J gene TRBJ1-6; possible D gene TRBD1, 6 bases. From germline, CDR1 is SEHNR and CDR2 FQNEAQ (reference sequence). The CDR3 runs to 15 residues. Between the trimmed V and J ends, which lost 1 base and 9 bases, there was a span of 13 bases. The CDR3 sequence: CASSLDTGPGSPLHF. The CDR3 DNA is TGTGCCAGCAGCTTAGACACAGGGCCTGGTTCACCCCTCCACTTT.

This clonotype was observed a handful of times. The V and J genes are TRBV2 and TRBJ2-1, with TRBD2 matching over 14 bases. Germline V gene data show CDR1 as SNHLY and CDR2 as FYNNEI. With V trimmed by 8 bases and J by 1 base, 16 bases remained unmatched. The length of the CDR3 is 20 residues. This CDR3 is CASSTARLAGGPGSYNEQFF. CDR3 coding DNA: TGTGCCAGCTCAACGGCTCGACTAGCGGGGGGGCCAGGGTCCTACAATGAGCAGTTCTTC.

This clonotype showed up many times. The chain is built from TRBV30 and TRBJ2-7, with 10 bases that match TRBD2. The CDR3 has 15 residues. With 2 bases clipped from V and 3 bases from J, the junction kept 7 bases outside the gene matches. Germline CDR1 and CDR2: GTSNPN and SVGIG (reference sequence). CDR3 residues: CAWSRVPSGGYEQYF. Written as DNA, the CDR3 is TGTGCCTGGAGTAGGGTGCCTAGCGGGGGCTACGAGCAGTACTTC.

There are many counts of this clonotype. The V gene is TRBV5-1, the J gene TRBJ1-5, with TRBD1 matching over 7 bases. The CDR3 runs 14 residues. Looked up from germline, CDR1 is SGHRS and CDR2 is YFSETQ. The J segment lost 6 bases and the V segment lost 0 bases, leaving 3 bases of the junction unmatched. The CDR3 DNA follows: TGCGCCAGCAGCTTGGGACAGGGTTCTCAGCCCCAGCATTTT. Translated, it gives CASSLGQGSQPQHF.

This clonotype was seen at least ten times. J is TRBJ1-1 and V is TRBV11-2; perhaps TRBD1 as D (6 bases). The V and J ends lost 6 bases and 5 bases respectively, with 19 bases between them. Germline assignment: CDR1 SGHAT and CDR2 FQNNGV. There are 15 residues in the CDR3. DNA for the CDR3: TGTGCCAGCAGTCTTTACCAGGGGTCGGGGACTGAAGCTTTCTTT. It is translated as CASSLYQGSGTEAFF.

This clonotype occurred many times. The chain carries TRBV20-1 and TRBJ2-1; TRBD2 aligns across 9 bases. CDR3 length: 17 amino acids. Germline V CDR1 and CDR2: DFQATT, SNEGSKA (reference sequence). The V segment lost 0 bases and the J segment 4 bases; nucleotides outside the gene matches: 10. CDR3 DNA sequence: TGCAGTGCTAGAGATTCCCTGGATAGCGGGGGTTACAATGAGCAGTTCTTC. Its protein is CSARDSLDSGGYNEQFF.

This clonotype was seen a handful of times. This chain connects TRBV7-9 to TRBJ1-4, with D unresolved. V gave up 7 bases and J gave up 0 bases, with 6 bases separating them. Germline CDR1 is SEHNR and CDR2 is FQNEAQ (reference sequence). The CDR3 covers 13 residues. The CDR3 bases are TGTGCCAGCACAAGGGCAACTAATGAAAAACTGTTTTTT. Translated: CASTRATNEKLFF.

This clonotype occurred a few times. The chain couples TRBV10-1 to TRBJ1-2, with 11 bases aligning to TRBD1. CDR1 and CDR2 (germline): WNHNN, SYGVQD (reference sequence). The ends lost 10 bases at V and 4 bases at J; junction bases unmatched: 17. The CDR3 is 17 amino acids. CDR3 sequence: CATKILRDRGDFYGYTF. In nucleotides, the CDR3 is TGCGCCACCAAGATCCTCCGGGACAGGGGGGACTTCTATGGCTACACCTTC.

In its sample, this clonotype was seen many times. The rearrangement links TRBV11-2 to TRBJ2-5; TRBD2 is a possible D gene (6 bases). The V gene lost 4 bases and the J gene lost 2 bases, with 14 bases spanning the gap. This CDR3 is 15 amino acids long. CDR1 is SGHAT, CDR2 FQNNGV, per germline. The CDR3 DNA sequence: TGTGCCAGCAGCTCCTTTCGGGAGAGTCAAGAGACCCAGTACTTC. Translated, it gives CASSSFRESQETQYF.

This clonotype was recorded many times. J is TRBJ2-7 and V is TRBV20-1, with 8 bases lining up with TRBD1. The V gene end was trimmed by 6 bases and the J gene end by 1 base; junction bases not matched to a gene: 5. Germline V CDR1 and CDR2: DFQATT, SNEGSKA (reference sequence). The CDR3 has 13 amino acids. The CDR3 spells CSARQGQSYEQYF. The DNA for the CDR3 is TGCAGTGCCAGACAGGGGCAGTCCTACGAGCAGTACTTC.

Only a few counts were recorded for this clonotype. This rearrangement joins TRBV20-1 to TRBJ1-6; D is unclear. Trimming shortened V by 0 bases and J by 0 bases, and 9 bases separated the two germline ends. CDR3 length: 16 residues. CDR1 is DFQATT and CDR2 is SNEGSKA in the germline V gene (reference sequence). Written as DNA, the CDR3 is TGCAGTGCTAGAGATCGGCGTAGCTCCTATAATTCACCCCTCCACTTT. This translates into CSARDRRSSYNSPLHF.

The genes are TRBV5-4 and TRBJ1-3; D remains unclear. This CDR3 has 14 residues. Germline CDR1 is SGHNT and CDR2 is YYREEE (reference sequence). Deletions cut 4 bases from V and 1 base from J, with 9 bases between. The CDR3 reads CASSIGLSGNTIYF. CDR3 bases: TGTGCCAGCAGCATCGGGTTGTCTGGAAACACCATATATTTT.

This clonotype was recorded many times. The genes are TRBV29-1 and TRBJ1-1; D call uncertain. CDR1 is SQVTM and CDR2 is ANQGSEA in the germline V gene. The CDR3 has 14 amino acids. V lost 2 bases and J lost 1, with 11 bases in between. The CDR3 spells CSVESKYGNTEAFF. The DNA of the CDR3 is TGCAGCGTTGAATCGAAGTACGGGAACACTGAAGCTTTCTTT. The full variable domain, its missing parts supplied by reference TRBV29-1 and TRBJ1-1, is SAVISQKPSRDICQRGTSLTIQCQVDSQVTMMFWYRQQPGQSLTLIATANQGSEATYESGFVIDKFPISRPNLTFSTLTVSNMSPEDSSIYLCSVESKYGNTEAFFGQGTRLTVV.

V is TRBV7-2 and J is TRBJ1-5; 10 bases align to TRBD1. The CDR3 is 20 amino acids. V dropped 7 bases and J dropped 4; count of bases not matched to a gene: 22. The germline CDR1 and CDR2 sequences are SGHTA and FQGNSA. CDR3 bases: TGTGCCAGCAAACCCCTCCGGGACAGGGGCGCCCTGTTCCGAAATCAGCCCCAGCATTTT. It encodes CASKPLRDRGALFRNQPQHF. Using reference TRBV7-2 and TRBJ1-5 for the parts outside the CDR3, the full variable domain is GAGVSQSPSNKVTEKGKDVELRCDPISGHTALYWYRQSLGQGLEFLIYFQGNSAPDKSGLPSDRFSAERTGGSVSTLTIQRTQQEDSAVYLCASKPLRDRGALFRNQPQHFGDGTRLSIL.

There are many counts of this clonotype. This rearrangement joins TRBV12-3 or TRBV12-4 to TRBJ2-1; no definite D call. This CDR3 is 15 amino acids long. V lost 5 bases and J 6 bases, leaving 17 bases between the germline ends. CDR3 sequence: CASSPPDGPPNEQFF. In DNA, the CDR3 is TGTGCCAGCAGTCCCCCTGACGGTCCACCCAATGAGCAGTTCTTC.

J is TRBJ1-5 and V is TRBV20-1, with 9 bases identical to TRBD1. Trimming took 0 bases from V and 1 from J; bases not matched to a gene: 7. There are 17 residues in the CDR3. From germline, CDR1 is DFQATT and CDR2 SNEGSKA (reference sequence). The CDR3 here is CSARDLGQGMSNQPQHF. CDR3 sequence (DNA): TGCAGTGCTAGAGATCTGGGACAGGGAATGAGCAATCAGCCCCAGCATTTT.

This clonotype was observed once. The CDR3 sequence is CASSFGRSHTNSSQYF. The CDR3 nucleotides are TGTGCCAGCAGCTTTGGCAGGTCCCATACCAATTCGTCCCAGTACTTC. V usage is TRBV11-2 and J usage is TRBJ2-5; D not resolved. Per the germline V gene, CDR1 is SGHAT and CDR2 is FQNNGV. CDR3 length equals 16 residues. V lost 3 bases and J 9 bases, leaving 23 bases between the germline ends.

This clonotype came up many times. The CDR3 protein is CASSPVRGTEAFF. The DNA of the CDR3 is TGTGCCAGCAGTCCCGTCAGGGGCACTGAAGCTTTCTTT. The chain has TRBV12-3 or TRBV12-4 and TRBJ1-1, with TRBD1 as a possible D gene (6 bases). This CDR3 spans 13 amino acids. Trimming shortened V by 5 bases and J by 4 bases, and 11 bases separated the two germline ends.

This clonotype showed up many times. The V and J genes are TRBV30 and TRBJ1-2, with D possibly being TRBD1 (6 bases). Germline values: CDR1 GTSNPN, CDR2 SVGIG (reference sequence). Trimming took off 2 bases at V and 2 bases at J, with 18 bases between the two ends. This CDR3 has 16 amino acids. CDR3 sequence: CAWSSGQAGANYGYTF. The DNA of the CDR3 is TGTGCCTGGAGTTCAGGTCAGGCAGGGGCAAACTATGGCTACACCTTC.

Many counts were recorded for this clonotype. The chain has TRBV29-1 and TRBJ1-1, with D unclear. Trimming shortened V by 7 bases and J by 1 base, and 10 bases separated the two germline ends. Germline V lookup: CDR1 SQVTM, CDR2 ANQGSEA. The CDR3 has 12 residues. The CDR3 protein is CSAPQSNTEAFF. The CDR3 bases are TGCAGCGCCCCCCAATCGAACACTGAAGCTTTCTTT.

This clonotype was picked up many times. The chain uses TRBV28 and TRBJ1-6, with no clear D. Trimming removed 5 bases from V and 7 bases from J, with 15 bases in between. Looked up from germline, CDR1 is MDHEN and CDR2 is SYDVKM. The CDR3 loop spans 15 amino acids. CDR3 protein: CASSPPAGYNSPLHF. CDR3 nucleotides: TGTGCCAGCAGTCCCCCGGCGGGTTACAATTCACCCCTCCACTTT.

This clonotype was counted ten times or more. The CDR3 is CASSPRQSSYEQYF. CDR3 in DNA: TGTGCCAGCAGTCCCCGACAGAGCTCCTACGAGCAGTACTTC. The chain couples TRBV27 to TRBJ2-7; a weak D match, TRBD1 (5 bases). The CDR3 sequence is 14 residues long. The germline gives CDR1 MNHEY, CDR2 SMNVEV (reference sequence). V was shortened by 5 bases and J by 0 bases, with 11 bases between the two germline ends.

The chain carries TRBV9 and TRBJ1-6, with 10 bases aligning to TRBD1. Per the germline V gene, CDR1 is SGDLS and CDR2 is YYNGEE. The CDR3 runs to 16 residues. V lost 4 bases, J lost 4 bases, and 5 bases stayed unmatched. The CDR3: CASSPGDRGYNSPLHF. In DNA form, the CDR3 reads TGTGCCAGCAGCCCCGGGGACAGGGGTTATAATTCACCCCTCCACTTT.